This TCR beta chain was documented in a study of CD8+CD57+ T cells in acquired aplastic anemia. As for the study in general: The sorted CD4+ and CD8+ cells yielded an average about 3.3 ug of DNA.

Many counts were recorded for this clonotype. Profiling of TCR beta VDJ combinations and CDR3 sequences used genomic DNA as template. Via MiXCR, TCRdb re-called the reads, giving one row per CDR3 protein. The data show about 100,000 distinct CDR3 sequences, with roughly 51% seen just once and 30% to 40% held by the top ten. The germline gives CDR1 SEHNR, CDR2 FQNEAQ (reference sequence). The CDR3 loop spans 14 amino acids. The V gene lost 5 bases and the J gene lost 5 bases, with 14 bases spanning the gap. This sequence was found in a human donor in good health, serving as a control. Sequencing used sorted CD4+, CD8+, or CD8+CD57+ T cells (not recorded which) from PBMCs. The chain has TRBV7-9 and TRBJ2-3, with D perhaps TRBD2 (5 bases). CDR3 nucleotides: TGTGCCAGCAGCCCAACTCAAGGAGGAGATACGCAGTATTTT. This gives the protein CASSPTQGGDTQYF. Full variable domain (missing parts from reference TRBV7-9 and TRBJ2-3): DTGVSQNPRHKITKRGQNVTFRCDPISEHNRLYWYRQTLGQGPEFLTYFQNEAQLEKSRLLSDRFSAERPKGSFSTLEIQRTEQGDSAMYLCASSPTQGGDTQYFGPGTRLTVL.